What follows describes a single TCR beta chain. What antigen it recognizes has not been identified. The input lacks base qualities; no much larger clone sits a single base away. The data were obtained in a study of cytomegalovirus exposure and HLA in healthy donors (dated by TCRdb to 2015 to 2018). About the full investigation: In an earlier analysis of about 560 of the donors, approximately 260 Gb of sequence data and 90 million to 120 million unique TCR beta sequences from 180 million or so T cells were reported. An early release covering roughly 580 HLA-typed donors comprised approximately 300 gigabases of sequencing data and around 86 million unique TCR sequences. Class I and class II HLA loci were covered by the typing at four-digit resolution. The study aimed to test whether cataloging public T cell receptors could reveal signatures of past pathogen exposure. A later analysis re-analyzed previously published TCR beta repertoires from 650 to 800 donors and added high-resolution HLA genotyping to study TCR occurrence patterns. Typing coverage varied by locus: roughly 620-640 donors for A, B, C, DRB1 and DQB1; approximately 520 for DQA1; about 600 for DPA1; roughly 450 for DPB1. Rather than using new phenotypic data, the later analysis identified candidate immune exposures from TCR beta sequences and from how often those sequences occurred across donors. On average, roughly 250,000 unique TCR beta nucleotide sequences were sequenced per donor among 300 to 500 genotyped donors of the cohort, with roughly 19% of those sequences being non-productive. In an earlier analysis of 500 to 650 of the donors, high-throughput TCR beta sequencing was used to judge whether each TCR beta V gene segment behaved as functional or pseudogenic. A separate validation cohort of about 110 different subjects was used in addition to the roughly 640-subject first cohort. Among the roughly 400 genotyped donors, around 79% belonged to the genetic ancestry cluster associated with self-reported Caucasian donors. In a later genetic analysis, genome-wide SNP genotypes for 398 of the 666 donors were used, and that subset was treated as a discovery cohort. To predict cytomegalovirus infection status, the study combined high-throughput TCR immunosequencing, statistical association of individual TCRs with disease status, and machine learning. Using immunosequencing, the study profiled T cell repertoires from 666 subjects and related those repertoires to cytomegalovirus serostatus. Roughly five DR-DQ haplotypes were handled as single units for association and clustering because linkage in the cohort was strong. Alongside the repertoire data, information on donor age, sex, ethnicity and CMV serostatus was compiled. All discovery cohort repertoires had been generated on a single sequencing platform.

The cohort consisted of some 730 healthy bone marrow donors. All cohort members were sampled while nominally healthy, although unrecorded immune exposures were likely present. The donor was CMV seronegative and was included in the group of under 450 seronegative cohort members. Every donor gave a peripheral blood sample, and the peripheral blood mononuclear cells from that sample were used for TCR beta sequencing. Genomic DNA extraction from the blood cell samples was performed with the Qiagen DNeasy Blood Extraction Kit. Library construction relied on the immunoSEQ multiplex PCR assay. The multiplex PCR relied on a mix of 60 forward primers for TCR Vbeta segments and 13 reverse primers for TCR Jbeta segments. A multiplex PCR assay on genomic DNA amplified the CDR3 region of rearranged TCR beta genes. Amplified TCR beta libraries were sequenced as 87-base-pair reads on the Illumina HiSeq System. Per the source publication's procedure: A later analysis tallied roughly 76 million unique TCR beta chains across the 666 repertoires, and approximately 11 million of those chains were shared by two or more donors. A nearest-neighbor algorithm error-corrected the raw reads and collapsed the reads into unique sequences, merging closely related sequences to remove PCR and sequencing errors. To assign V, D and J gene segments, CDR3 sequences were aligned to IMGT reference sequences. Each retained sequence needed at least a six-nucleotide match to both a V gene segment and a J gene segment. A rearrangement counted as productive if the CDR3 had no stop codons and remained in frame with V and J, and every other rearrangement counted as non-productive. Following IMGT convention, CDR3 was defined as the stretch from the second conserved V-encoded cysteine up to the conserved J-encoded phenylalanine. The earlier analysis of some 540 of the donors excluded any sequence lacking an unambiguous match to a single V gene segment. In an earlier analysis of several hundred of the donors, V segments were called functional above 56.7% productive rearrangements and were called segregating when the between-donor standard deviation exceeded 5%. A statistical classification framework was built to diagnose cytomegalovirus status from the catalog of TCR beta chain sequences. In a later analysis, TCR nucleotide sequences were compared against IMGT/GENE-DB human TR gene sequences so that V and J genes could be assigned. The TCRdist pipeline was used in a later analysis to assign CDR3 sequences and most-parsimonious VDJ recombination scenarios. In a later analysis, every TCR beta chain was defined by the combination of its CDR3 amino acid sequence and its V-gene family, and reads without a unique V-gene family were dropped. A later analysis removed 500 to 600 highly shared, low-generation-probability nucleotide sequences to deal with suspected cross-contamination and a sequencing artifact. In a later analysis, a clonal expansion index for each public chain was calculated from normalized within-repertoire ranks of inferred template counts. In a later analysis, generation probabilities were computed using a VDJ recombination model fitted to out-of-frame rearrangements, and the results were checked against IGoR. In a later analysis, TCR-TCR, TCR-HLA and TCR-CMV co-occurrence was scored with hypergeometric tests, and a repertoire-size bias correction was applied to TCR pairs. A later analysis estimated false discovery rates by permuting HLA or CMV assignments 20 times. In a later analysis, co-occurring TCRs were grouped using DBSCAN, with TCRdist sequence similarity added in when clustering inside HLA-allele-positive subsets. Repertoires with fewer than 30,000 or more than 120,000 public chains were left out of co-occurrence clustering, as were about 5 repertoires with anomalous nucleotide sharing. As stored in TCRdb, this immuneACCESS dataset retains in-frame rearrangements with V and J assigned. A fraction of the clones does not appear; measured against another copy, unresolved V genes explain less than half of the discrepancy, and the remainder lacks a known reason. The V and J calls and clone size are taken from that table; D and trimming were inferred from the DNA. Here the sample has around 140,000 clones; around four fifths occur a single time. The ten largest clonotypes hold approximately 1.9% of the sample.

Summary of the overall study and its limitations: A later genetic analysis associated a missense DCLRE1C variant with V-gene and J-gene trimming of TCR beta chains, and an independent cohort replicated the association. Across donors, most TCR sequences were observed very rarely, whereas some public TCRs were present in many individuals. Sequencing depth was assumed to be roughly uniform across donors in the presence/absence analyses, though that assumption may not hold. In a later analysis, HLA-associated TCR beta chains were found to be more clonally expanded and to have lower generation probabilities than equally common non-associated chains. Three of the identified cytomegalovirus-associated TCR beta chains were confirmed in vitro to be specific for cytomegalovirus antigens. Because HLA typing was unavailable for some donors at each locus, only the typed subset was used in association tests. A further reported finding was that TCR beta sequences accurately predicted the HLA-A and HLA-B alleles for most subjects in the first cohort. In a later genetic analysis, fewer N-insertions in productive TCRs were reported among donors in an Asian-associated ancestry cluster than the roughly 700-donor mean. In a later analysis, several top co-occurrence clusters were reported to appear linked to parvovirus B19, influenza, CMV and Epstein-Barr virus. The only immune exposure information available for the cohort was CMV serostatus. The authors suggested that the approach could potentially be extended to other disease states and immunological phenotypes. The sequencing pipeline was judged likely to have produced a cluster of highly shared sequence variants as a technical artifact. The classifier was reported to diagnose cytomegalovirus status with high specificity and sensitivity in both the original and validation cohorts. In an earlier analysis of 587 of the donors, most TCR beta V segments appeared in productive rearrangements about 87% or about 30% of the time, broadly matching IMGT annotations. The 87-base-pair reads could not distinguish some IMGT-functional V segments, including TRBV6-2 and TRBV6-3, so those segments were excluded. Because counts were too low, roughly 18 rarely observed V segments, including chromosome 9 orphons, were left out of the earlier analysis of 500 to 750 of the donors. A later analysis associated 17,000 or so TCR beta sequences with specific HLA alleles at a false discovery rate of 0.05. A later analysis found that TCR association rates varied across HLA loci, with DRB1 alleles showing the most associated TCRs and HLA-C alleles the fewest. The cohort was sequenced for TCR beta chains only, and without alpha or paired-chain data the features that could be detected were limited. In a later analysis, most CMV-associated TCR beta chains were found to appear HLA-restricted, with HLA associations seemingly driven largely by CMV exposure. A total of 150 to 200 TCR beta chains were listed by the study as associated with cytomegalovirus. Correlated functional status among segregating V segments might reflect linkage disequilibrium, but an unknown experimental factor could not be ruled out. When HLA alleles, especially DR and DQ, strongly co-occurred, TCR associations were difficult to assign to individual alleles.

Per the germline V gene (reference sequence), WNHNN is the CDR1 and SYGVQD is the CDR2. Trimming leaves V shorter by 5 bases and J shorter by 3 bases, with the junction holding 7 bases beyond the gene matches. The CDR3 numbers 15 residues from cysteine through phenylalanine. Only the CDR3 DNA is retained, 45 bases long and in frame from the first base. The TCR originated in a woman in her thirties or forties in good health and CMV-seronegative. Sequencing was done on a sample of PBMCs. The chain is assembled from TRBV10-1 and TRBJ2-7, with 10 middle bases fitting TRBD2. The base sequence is TGCGCCAGCAGTACTACTAGCGGGGCAAGCTACGAGCAGTACTTC. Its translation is CASSTTSGASYEQYF.